The T cell receptor beta chain described here comes from a study of TIL therapy for anti-PD-1-resistant metastatic lung cancer. CDR3 length: 14 residues. The germline CDR1 and CDR2 sequences are SQVTM and ANQGSEA. The trim removed 3 bases at V and 4 bases at J, leaving 8 bases unmatched. The time point: pre-treatment sample, taken before nivolumab and TIL therapy. Tumor tissue came from excised metastases, mostly pleural nodules or supraclavicular lymph nodes. The immunoSEQ assay was v3. Survey-level samples got 2 million to 2.5 million read pairs; deep-level samples got roughly 4.5-6.5 million. Clones were read by immunoSEQ multiplex PCR, and TCRdb kept only the in-frame ones, dropping some. Altogether 20,000 to 30,000 clones are present, just under 75% being singletons, with the ten largest covering 7% to 9.5%.

The sequence was obtained from a person aged 25 to 80 with non-small cell lung cancer. This chain links TRBV29-1 with TRBJ1-1; 7 bases line up with TRBD1. The sequences come from tumor tissue, collected at baseline. The DNA of the CDR3 is TGCAGCGTTGACAAAGACAGGGAGGGCACTGAAGCTTTCTTT. The encoded protein is CSVDKDREGTEAFF.